A single sample gave rise to the 10 T cell receptor beta chains below, sequenced in a study of radiation and T cells in renal cell carcinoma. Regarding time point: blood 2 weeks post-SBRT. Specified treatment: 15 Gy SBRT to primary tumor, nephrectomy 4 weeks later. Method: immunoSEQ multiplex PCR; TCRdb's copy keeps in-frame clones and lacks some. The data show more than 150,000 clones, over 80% seen once. The starting material was blood, obtained from a patient whose treatment included radiotherapy and nephrectomy. The receptors originated from a woman in her 50s with renal cell carcinoma.

The gene calls are TRBV5-1 and TRBJ1-4; 7 nucleotides align to TRBD1. This CDR3 spans 15 amino acids. Germline lookup yields CDR1 SGHRS and CDR2 YFSETQ. The ends lost 3 bases at V and 4 bases at J; junction bases unmatched: 6. The CDR3 DNA is TGCGCCAGCAGCTCGGTAGGACAGGATAATGAAAAACTGTTTTTT. Protein product: CASSSVGQDNEKLFF.

V is TRBV5-1 and J is TRBJ2-3, with 9 bases matching TRBD1. Looked up from germline, CDR1 is SGHRS and CDR2 is YFSETQ. J lost 5 bases, V lost 4 bases, and 5 bases had no gene match. This CDR3 spans 14 amino acids. The CDR3 DNA is TGCGCCAGCAGCCTTACAGGGGGCGAAGATACGCAGTATTTT. Amino acid sequence: CASSLTGGEDTQYF. The variable domain in full, with the rest retrieved from reference TRBV5-1 and TRBJ2-3, is KAGVTQTPRYLIKTRGQQVTLSCSPISGHRSVSWYQQTPGQGLQFLFEYFSETQRNKGNFPGRFSGRQFSNSRSEMNVSTLELGDSALYLCASSLTGGEDTQYFGPGTRLTVL.

This chain uses TRBV28 with TRBJ2-7, with 8 bases that match TRBD2. The CDR3 is 15 residues long. V lost 4 bases and J lost 2; bases outside the gene matches: 7. The germline V gene has CDR1 MDHEN and CDR2 SYDVKM. The CDR3 region is CASSSPGGGTYEQYF. CDR3 DNA: TGTGCCAGCAGTTCACCCGGGGGGGGAACCTACGAGCAGTACTTC.

The chain joins TRBV7-9 to TRBJ2-7; 7 positions match TRBD1. The germline V gene encodes CDR1 SEHNR and CDR2 FQNEAQ (reference sequence). This CDR3 is 14 amino acids long. Germline trimming cut 3 bases from V and 2 bases from J; bases unmatched to any gene: 4. The CDR3 region has the DNA TGTGCCAGCAGCTTGCAGGGGGTCCCCTACGAGCAGTACTTC. Translation gives CASSLQGVPYEQYF.

A single count supports this clone. V and J are TRBV7-8 and TRBJ2-2, with 11 bases identical to TRBD2. The CDR3 has 16 residues. CDR1 is SGHVS, CDR2 FQNEAQ, per germline. V lost 4 bases, J lost 2 bases, and 3 bases stayed unmatched. CDR3 coding DNA: TGTGCCAGCAGCTCCACTAGCGGGGGAAACACCGGGGAGCTGTTTTTT. It translates to CASSSTSGGNTGELFF. The full variable domain, rest sourced from reference TRBV7-8 and TRBJ2-2, is GAGVSQSPRYKVAKRGQDVALRCDPISGHVSLFWYQQALGQGPEFLTYFQNEAQLDKSGLPSDRFFAERPEGSVSTLKIQRTQQEDSAVYLCASSSTSGGNTGELFFGEGSRLTVL.

This chain joins TRBV6-6 and TRBJ1-1; no clear D. Trimming cost V 2 bases and J 5 bases, with 0 bases left between them. In germline, CDR1 is MNHNY, CDR2 SVGAGI (reference sequence). The CDR3 totals 10 residues. CDR3 in amino acids: CASSYTEAFF. CDR3 coding DNA: TGTGCCAGCAGTTACACTGAAGCTTTCTTT.

This clone showed up just once. The CDR3 DNA sequence: TGTGCCAGTAGTTCACAGGGAGGCAGCAATCAGCCCCAGCATTTT. Translating it yields CASSSQGGSNQPQHF. The chain joins TRBV19 to TRBJ1-5; maybe TRBD1 (6 bases). This CDR3 is built from 15 residues. V was shortened by 5 bases and J by 1 base, with 12 bases between the two germline ends. Per the germline V gene, CDR1 is LNHDA and CDR2 is SQIVND (reference sequence).

This clone was seen only once. The genes are TRBV6-5 and TRBJ1-2; 10 positions agree with TRBD1. The CDR3 loop spans 15 amino acids. V dropped 4 bases and J dropped 5; count of bases not matched to a gene: 7. CDR1 MNHEY and CDR2 SVGAGI come from the germline V gene. CDR3 sequence (DNA): TGTGCCAGCAGTTTAATGGGACAGGGGTTTTATGGCTACACCTTC. This encodes CASSLMGQGFYGYTF.

For the CDR3, the DNA is TGTGCCAGCTCACCCTTGGGACAGGGGATTAGCAATCAGCCCCAGCATTTT. Translating gives CASSPLGQGISNQPQHF. The chain combines TRBV18 with TRBJ1-5, with 10 bases aligning to TRBD1. Trimming took 3 bases from V and 0 from J; bases not matched to a gene: 5. The CDR3 is 17 residues long. Looked up from germline, CDR1 is KGHSH and CDR2 is LQKENI.

The CDR3 here is CAPQTIDGYTF. The CDR3 DNA reads TGCGCCCCCCAGACTATCGATGGCTACACCTTC. This chain links TRBV20-1 with TRBJ1-2, with no clear D. The CDR3 loop spans 11 amino acids. Germline V gene lookup returns CDR1 DFQATT and CDR2 SNEGSKA (reference sequence).